This is a list of T cell receptor beta chains from one sample in a study of blood T cell repertoires in COVID-19. Sequenced by immunoSEQ multiplex PCR; TCRdb stores in-frame clones only, minus some. The sample records approximately 280,000 clones, about 90% being singletons. Source material: peripheral blood. The receptors stem from a woman in her thirties who had recovered from COVID-19. Each CDR3 is given with its conserved first and last residue.

CDR3 length,J gene,V gene,CDR3 protein
14,TRBJ2-7,TRBV5-1,CASSLDGSSYEQYF
12,TRBJ1-2,TRBV7-8,CASSSGGYGYTF
17,TRBJ2-3,TRBV4-1,CASSQGSLSVVTDTQYF
15,TRBJ1-5,TRBV19,CASSYQGTSNQPQHF
15,TRBJ1-3,TRBV27,CASSLRDLSGNTIYF
14,TRBJ2-2,TRBV12-5,CASCGGGDGGELFF
13,TRBJ2-7,TRBV28,CAVGGASSYEQYF
15,TRBJ2-7,TRBV11-3,CASSQDRGLGYEQYF
15,TRBJ2-7,TRBV18,CASSGEQGASYEQYF
14,TRBJ2-7,TRBV3-1/TRBV3-2,CASSQVPSGYEQYF
13,TRBJ1-2,TRBV27,CASSLGENYGYTF
18,TRBJ2-7,TRBV12-1,CASSFGPKRLAGAYEQYF
18,TRBJ1-6,TRBV25-1,CASSEIPGTGGSGSPLHF
11,TRBJ1-1,TRBV25-1,CASSLNTEAFF
12,TRBJ1-1,TRBV27,CASSRGNTEAFF
13,TRBJ2-7,TRBV14,CASSQGQTYEQYF
13,TRBJ2-5,TRBV7-7,CASSPGHEETQYF
13,TRBJ2-7,TRBV13,CASSTDRSYEQYF
14,TRBJ2-1,TRBV29-1,CSPTRQGAYNEQFF
15,TRBJ1-1,TRBV10-3,CAISSTGQGNTEAFF
15,TRBJ1-4,TRBV2,CASRGQLATNEKLFF
13,TRBJ2-2,TRBV7-9,CASSLTGNGELFF
16,TRBJ2-1,TRBV10-3,CAISEPGQGAYNEQFF
13,TRBJ1-1,TRBV11-2,CASSLVQNTEAFF
16,TRBJ2-2,TRBV6-2/TRBV6-3,CASSYSERSFTGELFF
16,TRBJ1-2,TRBV5-1,CASSLGLTGVVGGYTF
13,TRBJ2-1,TRBV9,CASSVEGGNEQFF
14,TRBJ2-2,TRBV5-1,CASKEGANTGELFF
15,TRBJ2-3,TRBV2,CASSEISGFADTQYF
16,TRBJ1-2,TRBV4-1,CASSQPTGGVGYGYTF
15,TRBJ1-5,TRBV28,CASGTGGYSNQPQHF
15,TRBJ2-7,TRBV27,CASSSRRGLSYEQYF
12,TRBJ2-3,TRBV5-4,CASSLSADTQYF
14,TRBJ2-3,TRBV12-5,CASGLAPAGDTQYF
13,TRBJ2-7,TRBV7-9,CASSPGQGDKQYF
12,TRBJ2-3,TRBV2,CASGQGTDTQYF